This T cell receptor beta chain was documented in a study of blood T cells in healthy people across ages. V gave up 5 bases and J gave up 3 bases, with 10 bases separating them. The CDR3 is 14 amino acids. From germline, CDR1 is KGHDR and CDR2 SFDVKD. A note on this clonotype: Its specificity is unknown.

Sample-barcoded 5' priming and a J-beta primer mix drove a second PCR of about 6 to 11 cycles. TCRdb fed the 5' RACE reads into MiXCR, producing one record per CDR3 protein. The sample has approximately 600,000 distinct CDR3 sequences, around three fifths seen once; the top ten hold 30% to 40%. Findings and limits, study-wide: A roughly linear fall in TCR beta diversity per million T cells was seen with increasing age.

Specimen: blood. This receptor was taken from a man aged 60-69 years in good health. The chain recombines TRBV24-1 with TRBJ2-1; D might be TRBD1 or TRBD2, each matching 6 bases. The CDR3 is CATSAGGGYNEQFF. DNA for the CDR3: TGTGCCACCAGTGCCGGGGGCGGCTACAATGAGCAGTTCTTC.